The source of this T cell receptor (beta chain) is a study of cytomegalovirus exposure and HLA in healthy donors. Study-wide context: HLA-typed donors contributed about 85 million unique TCRs, which were held in an early data release.

The CDR3 totals 13 residues. Germline lookup yields CDR1 SNHLY and CDR2 FYNNEI. Trimming cost V 3 bases and J 5 bases, with 10 bases left between them. As for this clone: Its antigen is still unknown.

Notes on the study in general: Earlier findings revealed that most TCR beta V segments proved productive either about 90% or about 30% of the time. Sequencing depth across donors, presence/absence analyses assumed, was roughly uniform.

The PCR employed 60 Vbeta primers together with 13 Jbeta primers. Sequenced by immunoSEQ multiplex PCR; TCRdb stores in-frame clones only, minus some. The table has fewer than 150,000 clones, 75% to 90% seen once. The source of this sequence is a woman in her twenties or thirties in good health and CMV-seropositive. The sample comprised PBMCs. The V gene is TRBV2, the J gene TRBJ1-1; no firm D call. The DNA of the CDR3 is TGTGCCAGCAGTGACGCGGGAGGGACTGAAGCTTTCTTT. This sequence encodes CASSDAGGTEAFF.